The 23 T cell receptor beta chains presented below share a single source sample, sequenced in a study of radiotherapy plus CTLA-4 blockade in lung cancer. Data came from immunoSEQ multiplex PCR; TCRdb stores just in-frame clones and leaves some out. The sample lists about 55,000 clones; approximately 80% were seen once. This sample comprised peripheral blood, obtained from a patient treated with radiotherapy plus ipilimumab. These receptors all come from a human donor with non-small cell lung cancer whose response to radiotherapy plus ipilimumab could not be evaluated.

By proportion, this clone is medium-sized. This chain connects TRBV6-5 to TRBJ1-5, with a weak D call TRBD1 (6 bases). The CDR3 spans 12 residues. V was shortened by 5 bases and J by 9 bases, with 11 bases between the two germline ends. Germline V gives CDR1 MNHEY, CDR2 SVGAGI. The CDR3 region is CASSTPTGPQHF. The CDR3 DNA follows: TGTGCCAGCAGTACACCGACAGGGCCCCAGCATTTT.

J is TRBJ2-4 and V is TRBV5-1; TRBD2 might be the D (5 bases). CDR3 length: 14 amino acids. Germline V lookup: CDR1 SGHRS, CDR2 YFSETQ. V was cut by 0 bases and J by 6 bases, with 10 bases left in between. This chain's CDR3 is CASSLGLASNIQYF. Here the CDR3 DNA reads TGCGCCAGCAGCTTGGGGCTAGCTTCAAACATTCAGTACTTC.

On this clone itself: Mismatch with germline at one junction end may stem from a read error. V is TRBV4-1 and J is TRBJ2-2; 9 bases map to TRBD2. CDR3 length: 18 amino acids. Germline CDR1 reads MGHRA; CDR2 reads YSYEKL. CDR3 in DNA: TGCGCCAGCAGCCAAGAAGGGAGCGGGGGGAGGAACATCGGGGAGCTGTTTTTT. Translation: CASSQEGSGGRNIGELFF.

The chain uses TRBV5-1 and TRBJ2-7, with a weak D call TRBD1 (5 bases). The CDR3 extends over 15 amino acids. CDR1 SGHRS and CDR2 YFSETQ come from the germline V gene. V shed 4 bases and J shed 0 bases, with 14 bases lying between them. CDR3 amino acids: CASSVDSQSSYEQYF. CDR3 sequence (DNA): TGCGCCAGCAGCGTCGACAGCCAGAGCTCCTACGAGCAGTACTTC.

For the CDR3, the DNA is TGTGCCAGCAGTTCCACAACTGAAGCTTTCTTT. It specifies CASSSTTEAFF. The chain uses TRBV2 and TRBJ1-1, with D unclear. The V end was cut by 5 bases, the J end by 5 bases, with 6 bases between. This CDR3 contains 11 residues. Germline CDR1 SNHLY, CDR2 FYNNEI.

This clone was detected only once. CDR3 nucleotide sequence: TGCGCCAGCAGCTTAGCGGGAAACTACCAAGAGACCCAGTACTTC. This encodes CASSLAGNYQETQYF. The chain combines TRBV5-1 with TRBJ2-5, with TRBD2 matching 7 bases. From germline, CDR1 is SGHRS and CDR2 YFSETQ. The CDR3 contains 15 residues. V lost 2 bases, J lost 0 bases, and 4 bases stayed unmatched. Full variable domain (rest looked up from reference TRBV5-1 and TRBJ2-5): KAGVTQTPRYLIKTRGQQVTLSCSPISGHRSVSWYQQTPGQGLQFLFEYFSETQRNKGNFPGRFSGRQFSNSRSEMNVSTLELGDSALYLCASSLAGNYQETQYFGPGTRLLVL.

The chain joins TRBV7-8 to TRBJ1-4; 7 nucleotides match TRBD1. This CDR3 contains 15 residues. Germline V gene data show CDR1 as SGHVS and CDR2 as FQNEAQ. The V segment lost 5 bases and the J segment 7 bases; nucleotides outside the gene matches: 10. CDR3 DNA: TGTGCCAGCAGCCCCTTCGTCCAGGGGGGTGAAAAACTGTTTTTT. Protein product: CASSPFVQGGEKLFF.

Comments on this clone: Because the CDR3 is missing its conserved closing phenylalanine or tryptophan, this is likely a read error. CDR3 amino acids: CASSTGTGGHYEQYL. DNA for the CDR3: TGTGCCAGCAGTACCGGGACAGGGGGACACTACGAGCAGTACCTC. V usage is TRBV2 and J usage is TRBJ2-7; 11 bases line up with TRBD1. V lost 5 bases and J lost 3; bases outside the gene matches: 6. Germline V gene sequence: CDR1 SNHLY, CDR2 FYNNEI. This CDR3 has 15 amino acids.

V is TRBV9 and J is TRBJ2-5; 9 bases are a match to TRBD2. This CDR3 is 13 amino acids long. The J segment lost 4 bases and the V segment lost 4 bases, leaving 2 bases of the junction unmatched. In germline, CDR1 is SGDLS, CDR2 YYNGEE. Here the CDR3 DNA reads TGTGCCAGCAGCTCTAGCGGGGTAGAGACCCAGTACTTC. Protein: CASSSSGVETQYF.

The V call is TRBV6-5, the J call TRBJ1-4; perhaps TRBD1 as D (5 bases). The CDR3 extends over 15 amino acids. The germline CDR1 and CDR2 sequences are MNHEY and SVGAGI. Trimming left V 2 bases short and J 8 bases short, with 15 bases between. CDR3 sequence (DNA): TGTGCCAGCAGTTACCTACAGCGTGGGGGGGAAAAACTGTTTTTT. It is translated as CASSYLQRGGEKLFF.

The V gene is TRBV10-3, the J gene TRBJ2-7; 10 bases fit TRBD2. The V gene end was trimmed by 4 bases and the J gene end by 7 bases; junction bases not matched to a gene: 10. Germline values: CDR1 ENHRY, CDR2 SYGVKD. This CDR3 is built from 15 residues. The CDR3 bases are TGTGCCATCAGTGGGAGGGAACTAGCGGGATTTGAGCAGTACTTC. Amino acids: CAISGRELAGFEQYF.

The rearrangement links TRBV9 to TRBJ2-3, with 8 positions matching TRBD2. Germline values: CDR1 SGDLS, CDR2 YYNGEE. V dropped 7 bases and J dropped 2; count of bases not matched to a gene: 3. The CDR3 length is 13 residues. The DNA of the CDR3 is TGTGCCAGCGGGCGGGAGGTCACAGATACGCAGTATTTT. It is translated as CASGREVTDTQYF.

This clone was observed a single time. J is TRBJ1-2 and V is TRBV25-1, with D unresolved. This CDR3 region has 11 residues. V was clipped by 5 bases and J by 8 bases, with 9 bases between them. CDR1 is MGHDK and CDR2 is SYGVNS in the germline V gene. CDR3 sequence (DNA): TGTGCCAGCAGTCTCGGGGTGGGCTACACCTTC. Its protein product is CASSLGVGYTF.

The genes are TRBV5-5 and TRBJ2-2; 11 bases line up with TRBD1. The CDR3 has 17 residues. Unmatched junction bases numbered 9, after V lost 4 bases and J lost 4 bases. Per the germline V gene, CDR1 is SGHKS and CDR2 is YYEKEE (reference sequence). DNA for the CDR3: TGTGCCAGCAGCCCCCCGGGACAGGGGGTAGTCACCGGGGAGCTGTTTTTT. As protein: CASSPPGQGVVTGELFF.

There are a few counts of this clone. CDR3 nucleotides: TGCAGCGTTACAACCCCCAATGAGCAGTTCTTC. Protein sequence: CSVTTPNEQFF. The J gene is TRBJ2-1, the V gene TRBV29-1; D is uncertain. Trimming removed 5 bases from V and 6 bases from J, with 8 bases in between. Looked up from germline, CDR1 is SQVTM and CDR2 is ANQGSEA. This CDR3 has 11 residues.

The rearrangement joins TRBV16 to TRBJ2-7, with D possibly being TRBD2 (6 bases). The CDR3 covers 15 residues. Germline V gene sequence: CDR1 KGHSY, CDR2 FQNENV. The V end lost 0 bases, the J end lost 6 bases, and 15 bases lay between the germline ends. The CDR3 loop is CASSQSGPAGGEQYF. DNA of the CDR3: TGTGCCAGCAGCCAATCAGGTCCCGCCGGGGGCGAGCAGTACTTC.

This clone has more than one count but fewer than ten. CDR3: CAWNRPSAEAFF. CDR3 DNA sequence: TGTGCCTGGAATCGCCCGTCGGCTGAAGCTTTCTTT. V usage is TRBV30 and J usage is TRBJ1-1; D unclear. The germline V gene has CDR1 GTSNPN and CDR2 SVGIG (reference sequence). Trimming stripped 4 bases from V and 6 bases from J, with 12 bases between. CDR3 length equals 12 residues.

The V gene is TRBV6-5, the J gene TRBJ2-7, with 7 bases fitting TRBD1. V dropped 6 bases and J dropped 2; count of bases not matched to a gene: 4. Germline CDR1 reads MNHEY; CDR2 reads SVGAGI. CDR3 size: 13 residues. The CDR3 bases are TGTGCCAGCAGAGGGACAGTCCCCTACGAGCAGTACTTC. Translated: CASRGTVPYEQYF.

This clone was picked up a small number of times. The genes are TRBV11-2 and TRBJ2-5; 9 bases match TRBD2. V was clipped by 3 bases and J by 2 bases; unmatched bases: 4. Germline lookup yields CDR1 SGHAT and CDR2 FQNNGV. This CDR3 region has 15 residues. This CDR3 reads CASSFQAGGQETQYF. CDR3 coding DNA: TGTGCCAGCAGCTTTCAGGCGGGGGGGCAAGAGACCCAGTACTTC.

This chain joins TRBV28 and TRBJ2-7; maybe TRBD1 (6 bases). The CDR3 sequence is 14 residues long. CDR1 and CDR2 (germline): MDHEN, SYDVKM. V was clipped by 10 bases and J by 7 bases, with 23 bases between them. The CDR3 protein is CATTRHRALGEQYF. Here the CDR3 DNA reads TGTGCCACGACACGGCACAGGGCCCTTGGGGAGCAGTACTTC.

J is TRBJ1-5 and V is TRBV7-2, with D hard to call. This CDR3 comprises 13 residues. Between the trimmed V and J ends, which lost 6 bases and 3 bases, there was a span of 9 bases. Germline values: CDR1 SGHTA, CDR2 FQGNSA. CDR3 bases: TGTGCCAGCAGTTCACATCCCAATCAGCCCCAGCATTTT. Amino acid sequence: CASSSHPNQPQHF. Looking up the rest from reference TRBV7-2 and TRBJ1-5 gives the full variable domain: GAGVSQSPSNKVTEKGKDVELRCDPISGHTALYWYRQSLGQGLEFLIYFQGNSAPDKSGLPSDRFSAERTGGSVSTLTIQRTQQEDSAVYLCASSSHPNQPQHFGDGTRLSIL.

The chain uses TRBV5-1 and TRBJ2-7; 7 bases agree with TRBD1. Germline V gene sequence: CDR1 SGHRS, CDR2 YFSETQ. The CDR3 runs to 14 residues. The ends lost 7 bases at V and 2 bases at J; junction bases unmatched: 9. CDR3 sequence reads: CASSNPGTAYEQYF. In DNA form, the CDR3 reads TGCGCCAGCTCAAACCCCGGGACAGCCTACGAGCAGTACTTC.

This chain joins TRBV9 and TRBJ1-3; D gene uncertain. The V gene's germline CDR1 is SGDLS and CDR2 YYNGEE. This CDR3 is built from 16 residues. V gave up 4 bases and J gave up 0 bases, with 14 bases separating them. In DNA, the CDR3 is TGTGCCAGCAGCCCCTTCGGAGCCACCTCTGGAAACACCATATATTTT. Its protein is CASSPFGATSGNTIYF.